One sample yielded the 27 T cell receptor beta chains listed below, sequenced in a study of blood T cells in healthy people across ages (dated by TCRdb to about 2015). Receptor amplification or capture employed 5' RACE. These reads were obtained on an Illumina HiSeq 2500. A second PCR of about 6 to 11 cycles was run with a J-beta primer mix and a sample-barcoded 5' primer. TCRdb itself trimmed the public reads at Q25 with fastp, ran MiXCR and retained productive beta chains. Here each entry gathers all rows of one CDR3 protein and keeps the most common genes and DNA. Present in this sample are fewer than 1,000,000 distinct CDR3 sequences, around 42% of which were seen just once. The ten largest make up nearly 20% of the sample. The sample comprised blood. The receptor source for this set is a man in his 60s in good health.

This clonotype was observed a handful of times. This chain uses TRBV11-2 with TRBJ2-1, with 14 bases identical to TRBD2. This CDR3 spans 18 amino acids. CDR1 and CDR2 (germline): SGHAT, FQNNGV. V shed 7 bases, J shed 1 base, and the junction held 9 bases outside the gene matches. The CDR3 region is CASIQGLAGEWSYNEQFF. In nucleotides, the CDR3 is TGTGCCAGCATCCAGGGACTAGCGGGGGAATGGTCCTACAATGAGCAGTTCTTC.

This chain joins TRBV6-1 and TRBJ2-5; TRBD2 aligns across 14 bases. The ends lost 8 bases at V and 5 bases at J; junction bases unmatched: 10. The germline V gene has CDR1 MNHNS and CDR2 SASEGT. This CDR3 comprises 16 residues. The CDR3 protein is CASLRLAGGMGETQYF. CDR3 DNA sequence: TGTGCCAGCCTGAGACTAGCGGGGGGGATGGGGGAGACCCAGTACTTC.

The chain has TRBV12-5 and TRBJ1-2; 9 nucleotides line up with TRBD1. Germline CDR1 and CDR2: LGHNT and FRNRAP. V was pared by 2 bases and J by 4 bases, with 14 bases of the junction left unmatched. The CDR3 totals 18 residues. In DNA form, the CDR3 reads TGTGCTAGTGGTTTGCCGATCCCCGGGACAGGGTTTGGCTATGGCTACACCTTC. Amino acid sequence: CASGLPIPGTGFGYGYTF.

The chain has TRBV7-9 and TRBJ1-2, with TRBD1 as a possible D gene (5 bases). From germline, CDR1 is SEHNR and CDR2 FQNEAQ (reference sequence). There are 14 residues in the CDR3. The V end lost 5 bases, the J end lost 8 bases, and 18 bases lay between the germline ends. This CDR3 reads CASSASMGTRGYTF. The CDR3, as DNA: TGTGCCAGCAGCGCGTCGATGGGGACGAGGGGCTACACCTTC.

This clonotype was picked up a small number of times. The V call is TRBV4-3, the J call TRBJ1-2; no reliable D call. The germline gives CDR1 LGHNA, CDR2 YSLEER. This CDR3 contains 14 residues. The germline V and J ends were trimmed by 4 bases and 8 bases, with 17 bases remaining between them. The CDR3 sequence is CASSPRSRSQGYTF. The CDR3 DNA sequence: TGCGCCAGCAGCCCCAGGAGTCGGTCCCAAGGCTACACCTTC.

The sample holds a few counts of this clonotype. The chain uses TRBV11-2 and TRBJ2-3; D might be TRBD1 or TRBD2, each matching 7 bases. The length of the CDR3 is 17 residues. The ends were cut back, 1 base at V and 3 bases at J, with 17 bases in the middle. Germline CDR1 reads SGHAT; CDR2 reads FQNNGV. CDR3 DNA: TGTGCCAGCAGCTTAGGTCCTCCAGGGGGAGGGACAGATACGCAGTATTTT. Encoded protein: CASSLGPPGGGTDTQYF.

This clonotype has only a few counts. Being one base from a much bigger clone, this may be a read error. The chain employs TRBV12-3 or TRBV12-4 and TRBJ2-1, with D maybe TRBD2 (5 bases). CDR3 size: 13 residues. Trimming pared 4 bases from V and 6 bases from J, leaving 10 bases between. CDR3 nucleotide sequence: TGTGCCAGCAGTTGGGAGCGGTTCAATGAGCAGTTCTTC. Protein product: CASSWERFNEQFF.

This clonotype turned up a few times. The CDR3 region has the DNA TGTGCCGCAGTCAGACTAGCGGGACCGAGCTCCTACAATGAGCAGTTCTTC. It specifies CAAVRLAGPSSYNEQFF. J is TRBJ2-1 and V is TRBV6-1, with 11 bases fitting TRBD2. V trimming: 11 bases; J trimming: 0 bases; junction bases outside the gene matches: 12. Germline V gene lookup returns CDR1 MNHNS and CDR2 SASEGT. This CDR3 contains 17 residues.

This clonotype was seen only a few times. This CDR3 reads CASSPEGGNGLGYTF. In nucleotides, the CDR3 is TGCGCCAGCAGCCCCGAGGGGGGCAACGGGCTGGGCTACACCTTC. This chain connects TRBV5-1 to TRBJ1-2; D may be TRBD1 (6 bases). The germline CDR1 and CDR2 sequences are SGHRS and YFSETQ. The CDR3 loop spans 15 amino acids. Trimming cost V 4 bases and J 8 bases, with 21 bases left between them. The full variable domain, completed using reference TRBV5-1 and TRBJ1-2, is KAGVTQTPRYLIKTRGQQVTLSCSPISGHRSVSWYQQTPGQGLQFLFEYFSETQRNKGNFPGRFSGRQFSNSRSEMNVSTLELGDSALYLCASSPEGGNGLGYTFGSGTRLTVV.

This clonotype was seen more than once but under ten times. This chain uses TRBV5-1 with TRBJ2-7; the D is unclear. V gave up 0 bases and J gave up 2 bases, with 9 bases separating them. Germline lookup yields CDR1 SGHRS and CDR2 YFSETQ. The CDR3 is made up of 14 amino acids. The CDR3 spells CASSLARPAYEQYF. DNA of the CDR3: TGCGCCAGCAGCTTGGCCCGACCGGCCTACGAGCAGTACTTC.

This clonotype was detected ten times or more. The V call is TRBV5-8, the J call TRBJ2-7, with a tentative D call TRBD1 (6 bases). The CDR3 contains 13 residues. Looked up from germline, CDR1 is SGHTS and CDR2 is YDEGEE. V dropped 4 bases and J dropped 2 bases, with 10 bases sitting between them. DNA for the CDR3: TGTGCCAGCAGCATTGGACAGACCTACGAGCAGTACTTC. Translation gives CASSIGQTYEQYF.

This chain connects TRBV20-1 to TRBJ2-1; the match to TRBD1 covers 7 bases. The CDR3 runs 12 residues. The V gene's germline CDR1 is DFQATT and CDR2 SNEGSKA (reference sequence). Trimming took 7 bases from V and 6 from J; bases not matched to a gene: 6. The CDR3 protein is CSVGQGVNEQFF. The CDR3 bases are TGCAGTGTAGGGCAGGGGGTCAATGAGCAGTTCTTC.

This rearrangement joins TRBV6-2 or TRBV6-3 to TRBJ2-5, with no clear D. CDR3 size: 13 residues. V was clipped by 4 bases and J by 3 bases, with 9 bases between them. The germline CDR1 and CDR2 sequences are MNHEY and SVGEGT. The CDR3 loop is CASSFYEKETQYF. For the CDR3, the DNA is TGTGCCAGCAGTTTTTATGAGAAAGAGACCCAGTACTTC.

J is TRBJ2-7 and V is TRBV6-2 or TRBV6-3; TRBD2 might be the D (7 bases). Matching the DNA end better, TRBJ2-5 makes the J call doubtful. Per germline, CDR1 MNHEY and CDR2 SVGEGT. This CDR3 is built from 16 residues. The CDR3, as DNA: TGTGCCAGCAGTTACGGGGGGGGCCGGGCGTTGGGGACCCAGTACTTC. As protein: CASSYGGGRALGTQYF.

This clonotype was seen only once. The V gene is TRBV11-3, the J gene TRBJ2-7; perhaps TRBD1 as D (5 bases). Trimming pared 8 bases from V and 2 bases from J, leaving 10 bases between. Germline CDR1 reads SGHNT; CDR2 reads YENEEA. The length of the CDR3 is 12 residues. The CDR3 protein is CASAGNAYEQYF. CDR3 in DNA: TGTGCCAGCGCAGGGAACGCCTACGAGCAGTACTTC.

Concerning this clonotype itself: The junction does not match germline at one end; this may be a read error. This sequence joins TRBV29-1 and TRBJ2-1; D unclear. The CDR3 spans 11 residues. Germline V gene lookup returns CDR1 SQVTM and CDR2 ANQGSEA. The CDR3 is CSGEDPGEQFF. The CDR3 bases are TGCAGCGGTGAAGATCCGGGTGAGCAGTTCTTC.

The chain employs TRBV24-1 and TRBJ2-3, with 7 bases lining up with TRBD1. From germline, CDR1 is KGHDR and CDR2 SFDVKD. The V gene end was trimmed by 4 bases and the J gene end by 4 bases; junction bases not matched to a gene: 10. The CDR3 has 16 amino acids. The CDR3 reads CATSETDREGADTQYF. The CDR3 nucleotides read TGTGCCACCAGTGAGACAGACAGGGAAGGTGCAGATACGCAGTATTTT.

The CDR3 protein is CATSIGLDEQFF. As DNA, the CDR3 is TGTGCCACCAGCATCGGATTGGATGAGCAGTTCTTC. The chain carries TRBV15 and TRBJ2-1, with D unresolved. Germline V gene lookup returns CDR1 LNHNV and CDR2 YYDKDF (reference sequence). This CDR3 has 12 amino acids. Trimming pared 4 bases from V and 8 bases from J, leaving 9 bases between. The full variable domain, its missing parts supplied by reference TRBV15 and TRBJ2-1, is DAMVIQNPRYQVTQFGKPVTLSCSQTLNHNVMYWYQQKSSQAPKLLFHYYDKDFNNEADTPDNFQSRRPNTSFCFLDIRSPGLGDTAMYLCATSIGLDEQFFGPGTRLTVL.

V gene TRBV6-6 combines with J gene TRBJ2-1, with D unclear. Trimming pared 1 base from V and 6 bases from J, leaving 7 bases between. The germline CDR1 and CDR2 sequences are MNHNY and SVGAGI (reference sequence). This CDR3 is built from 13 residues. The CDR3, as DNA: TGTGCCAGCAGTTACTTCGTCGGCAATGAGCAGTTCTTC. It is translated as CASSYFVGNEQFF.

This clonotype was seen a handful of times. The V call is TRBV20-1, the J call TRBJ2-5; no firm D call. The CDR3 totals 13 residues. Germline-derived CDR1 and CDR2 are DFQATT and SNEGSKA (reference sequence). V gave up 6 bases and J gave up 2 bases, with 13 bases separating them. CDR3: CSAGLQRQETQYF. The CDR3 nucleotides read TGCAGTGCCGGTTTACAGAGACAAGAGACCCAGTACTTC.

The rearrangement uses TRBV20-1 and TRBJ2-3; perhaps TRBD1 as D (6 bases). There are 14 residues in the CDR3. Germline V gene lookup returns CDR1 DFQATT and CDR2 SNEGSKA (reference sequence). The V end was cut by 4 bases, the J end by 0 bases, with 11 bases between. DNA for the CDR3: TGCAGTGCTAAGGGGGACACTAGCACAGATACGCAGTATTTT. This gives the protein CSAKGDTSTDTQYF.

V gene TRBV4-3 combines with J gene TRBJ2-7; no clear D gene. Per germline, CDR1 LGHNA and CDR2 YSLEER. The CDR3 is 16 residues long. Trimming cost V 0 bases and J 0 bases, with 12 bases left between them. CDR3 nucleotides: TGCGCCAGCAGCCAAGAACGGCCAACGAGCTCCTACGAGCAGTACTTC. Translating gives CASSQERPTSSYEQYF.

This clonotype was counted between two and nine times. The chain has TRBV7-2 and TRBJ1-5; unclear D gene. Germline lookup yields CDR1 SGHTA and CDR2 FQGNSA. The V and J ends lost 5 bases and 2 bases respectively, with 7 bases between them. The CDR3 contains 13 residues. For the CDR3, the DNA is TGTGCCAGCAGCCCCCCGGGCAATCAGCCCCAGCATTTT. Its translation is CASSPPGNQPQHF.

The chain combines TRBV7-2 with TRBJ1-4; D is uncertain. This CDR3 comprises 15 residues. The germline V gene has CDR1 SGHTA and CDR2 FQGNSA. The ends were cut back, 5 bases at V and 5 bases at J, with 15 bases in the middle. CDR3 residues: CASSPELDLNEKLFF. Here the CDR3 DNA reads TGTGCCAGCAGCCCAGAGCTCGACCTCAATGAAAAACTGTTTTTT.

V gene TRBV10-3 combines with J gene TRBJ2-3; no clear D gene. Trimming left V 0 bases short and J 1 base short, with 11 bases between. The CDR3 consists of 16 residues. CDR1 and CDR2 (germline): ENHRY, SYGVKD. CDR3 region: CAISESMVGGTDTQYF. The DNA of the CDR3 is TGTGCCATCAGTGAGTCGATGGTCGGAGGCACAGATACGCAGTATTTT.

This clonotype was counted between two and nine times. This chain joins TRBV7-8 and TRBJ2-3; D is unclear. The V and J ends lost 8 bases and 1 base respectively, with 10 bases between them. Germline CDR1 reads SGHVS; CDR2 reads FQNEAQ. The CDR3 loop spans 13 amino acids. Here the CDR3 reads CASQVPGTDTQYF. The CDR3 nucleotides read TGTGCCAGCCAAGTCCCTGGCACAGATACGCAGTATTTT.

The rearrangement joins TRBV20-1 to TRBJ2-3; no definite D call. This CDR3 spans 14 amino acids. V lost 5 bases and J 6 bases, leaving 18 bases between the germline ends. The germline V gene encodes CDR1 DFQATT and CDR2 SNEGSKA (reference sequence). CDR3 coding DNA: TGCAGTGCTTTGTCTGGGCTGCTAGGGGATACGCAGTATTTT. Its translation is CSALSGLLGDTQYF.